This T cell receptor beta chain was identified in a study of siplizumab effects on memory and regulatory T cells. On this clone: The target antigen is unknown.

Study-wide findings and caveats: A naive or memory phenotype could not be assigned to roughly 80-95% of the proliferating CD4+ or CD8+ clones. Left unconfirmed was the suppressive function of proliferating Tregs from siplizumab cultures.

Repertoires were generated with immunoSEQ multiplex PCR, while TCRdb's copy carries only in-frame clones and drops some. Of around 110,000 clones listed, roughly 94% are singletons. The CDR3 covers 14 residues. CDR1 SNHLY and CDR2 FYNNEI come from the germline V gene. With 7 bases removed from V and 4 bases from J, the gap between germline ends came to 17 bases. Sequencing was carried out using non-Treg CD4+ T cells sorted from blood. This TCR came from a human donor in good health. This sequence joins TRBV2 and TRBJ2-7; D not certain. This CDR3 is CASKVRQIGYEQYF. CDR3 nucleotide sequence: TGTGCCAGCAAGGTGAGGCAAATAGGTTACGAGCAGTACTTC.